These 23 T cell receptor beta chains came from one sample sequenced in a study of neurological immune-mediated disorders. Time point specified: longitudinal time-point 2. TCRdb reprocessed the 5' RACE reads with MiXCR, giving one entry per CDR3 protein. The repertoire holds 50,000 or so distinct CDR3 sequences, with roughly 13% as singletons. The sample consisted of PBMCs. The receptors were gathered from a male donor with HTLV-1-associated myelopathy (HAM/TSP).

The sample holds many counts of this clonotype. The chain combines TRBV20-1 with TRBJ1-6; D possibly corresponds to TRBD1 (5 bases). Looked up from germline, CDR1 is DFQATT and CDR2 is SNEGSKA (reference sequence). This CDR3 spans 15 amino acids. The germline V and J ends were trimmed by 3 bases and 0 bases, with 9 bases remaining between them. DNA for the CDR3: TGCAGTGCTAGCCCAGGGAGCTCCTATAATTCACCCCTCCACTTT. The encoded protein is CSASPGSSYNSPLHF.

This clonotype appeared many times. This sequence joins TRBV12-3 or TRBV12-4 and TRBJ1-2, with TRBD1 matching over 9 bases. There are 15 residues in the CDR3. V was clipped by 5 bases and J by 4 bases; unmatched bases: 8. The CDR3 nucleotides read TGTGCCAGCAGTCGCTCGACAGGGGGTGTCTATGGCTACACCTTC. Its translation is CASSRSTGGVYGYTF.

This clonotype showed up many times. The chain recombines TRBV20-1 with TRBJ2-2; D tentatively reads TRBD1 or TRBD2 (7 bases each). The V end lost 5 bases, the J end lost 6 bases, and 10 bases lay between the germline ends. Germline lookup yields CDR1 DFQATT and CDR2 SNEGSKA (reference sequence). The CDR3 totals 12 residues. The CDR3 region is CSAQGGAGELFF. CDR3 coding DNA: TGCAGTGCTCAGGGGGGGGCCGGGGAGCTGTTTTTT.

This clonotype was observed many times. CDR3 DNA sequence: TGTGCCAGCAGCTTGAGGGAGACCCAGTACTTC. Protein product: CASSLRETQYF. The genes are TRBV5-6 and TRBJ2-5, with D unresolved. The CDR3 is 11 amino acids. Looked up from germline, CDR1 is SGHDT and CDR2 is YYEEEE. Trimming cost V 1 base and J 5 bases, with 3 bases left between them.

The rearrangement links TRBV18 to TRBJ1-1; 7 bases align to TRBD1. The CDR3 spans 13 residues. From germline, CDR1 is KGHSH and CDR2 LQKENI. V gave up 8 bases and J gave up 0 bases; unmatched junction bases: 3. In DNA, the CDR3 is TGTGCCAGCAAGGGACAGATGAACACTGAAGCTTTCTTT. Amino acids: CASKGQMNTEAFF.

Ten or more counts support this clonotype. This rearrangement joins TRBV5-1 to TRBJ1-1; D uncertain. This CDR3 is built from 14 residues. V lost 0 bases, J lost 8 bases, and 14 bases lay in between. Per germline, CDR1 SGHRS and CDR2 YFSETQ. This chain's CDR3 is CASSLEGIASEAFF. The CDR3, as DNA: TGCGCCAGCAGCTTGGAAGGTATAGCCTCCGAAGCTTTCTTT.

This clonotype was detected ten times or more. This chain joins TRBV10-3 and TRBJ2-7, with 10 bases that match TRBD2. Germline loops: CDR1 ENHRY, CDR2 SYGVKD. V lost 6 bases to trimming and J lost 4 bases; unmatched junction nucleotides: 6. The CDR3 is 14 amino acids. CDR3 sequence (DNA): TGTGCCATCAGAGGACTAGCGGCCTCTTACGAGCAGTACTTC. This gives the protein CAIRGLAASYEQYF.

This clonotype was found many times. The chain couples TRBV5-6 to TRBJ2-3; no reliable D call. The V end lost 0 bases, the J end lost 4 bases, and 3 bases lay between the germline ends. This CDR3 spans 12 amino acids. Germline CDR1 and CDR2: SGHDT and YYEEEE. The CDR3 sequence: CASSLVADTQYF. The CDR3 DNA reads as TGTGCCAGCAGCTTGGTGGCAGATACGCAGTATTTT.

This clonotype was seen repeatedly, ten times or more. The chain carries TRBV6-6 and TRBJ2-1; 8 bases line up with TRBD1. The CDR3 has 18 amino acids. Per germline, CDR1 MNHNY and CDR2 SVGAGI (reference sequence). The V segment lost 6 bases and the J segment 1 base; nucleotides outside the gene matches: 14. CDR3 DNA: TGTGCCAGCAGCCCACGGGCACCAGGGGGCTCGTCCTACAATGAGCAGTTCTTC. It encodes CASSPRAPGGSSYNEQFF.

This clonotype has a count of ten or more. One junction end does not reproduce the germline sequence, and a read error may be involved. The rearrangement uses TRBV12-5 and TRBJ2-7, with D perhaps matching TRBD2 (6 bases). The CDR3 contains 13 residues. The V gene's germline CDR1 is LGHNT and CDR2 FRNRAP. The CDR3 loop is CASAAGHSFEQYF. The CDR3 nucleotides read TGTGCTAGTGCCGCGGGGCACTCCTTCGAGCAGTACTTC.

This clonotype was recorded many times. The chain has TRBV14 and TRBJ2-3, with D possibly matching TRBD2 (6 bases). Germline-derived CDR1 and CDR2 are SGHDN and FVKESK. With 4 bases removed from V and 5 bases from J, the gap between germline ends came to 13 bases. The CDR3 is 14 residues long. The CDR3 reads CASSPKRGLDTQYF. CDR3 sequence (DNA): TGTGCCAGCAGCCCGAAACGGGGGTTAGATACGCAGTATTTT. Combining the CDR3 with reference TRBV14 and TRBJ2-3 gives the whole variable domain EAGVTQFPSHSVIEKGQTVTLRCDPISGHDNLYWYRRVMGKEIKFLLHFVKESKQDESGMPNNRFLAERTGGTYSTLKVQPAELEDSGVYFCASSPKRGLDTQYFGPGTRLTVL.

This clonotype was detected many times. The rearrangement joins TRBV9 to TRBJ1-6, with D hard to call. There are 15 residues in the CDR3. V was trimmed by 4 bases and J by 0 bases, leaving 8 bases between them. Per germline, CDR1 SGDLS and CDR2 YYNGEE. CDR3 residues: CASSLQSSYNSPLHF. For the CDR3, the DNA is TGTGCCAGCAGCCTACAGAGCTCCTATAATTCACCCCTCCACTTT.

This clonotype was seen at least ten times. In DNA form, the CDR3 reads TGTGCCAGCAGCTTCTCCGGACGGACGTATGGCTACACCTTC. Its protein product is CASSFSGRTYGYTF. This chain joins TRBV7-2 and TRBJ1-2, with unresolved D. Germline V gene sequence: CDR1 SGHTA, CDR2 FQGNSA. This CDR3 is built from 14 residues. The V end lost 3 bases, the J end lost 5 bases, and 13 bases lay between the germline ends.

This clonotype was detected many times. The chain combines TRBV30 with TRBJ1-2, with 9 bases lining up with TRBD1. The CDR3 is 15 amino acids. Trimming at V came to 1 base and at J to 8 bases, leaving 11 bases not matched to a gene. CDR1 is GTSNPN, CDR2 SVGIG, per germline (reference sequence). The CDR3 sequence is CAWSATGGATSGYTF. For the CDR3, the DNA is TGTGCCTGGAGTGCCACAGGGGGCGCGACGTCGGGCTACACCTTC.

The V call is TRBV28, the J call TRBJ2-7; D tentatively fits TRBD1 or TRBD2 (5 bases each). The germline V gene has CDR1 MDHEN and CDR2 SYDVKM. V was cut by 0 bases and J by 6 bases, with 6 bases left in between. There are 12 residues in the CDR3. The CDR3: CASSLWGTEQYF. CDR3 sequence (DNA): TGTGCCAGCAGTTTATGGGGGACCGAGCAGTACTTC.

Written as DNA, the CDR3 is TGCGCCAGCCGACAGGGGGTAATGAACACTGAAGCTTTCTTT. This codes for CASRQGVMNTEAFF. The J gene is TRBJ1-1, the V gene TRBV5-1; 9 bases align to TRBD1. This CDR3 is 14 amino acids long. Germline CDR1 SGHRS, CDR2 YFSETQ. Trimming took 7 bases from V and 0 from J; bases not matched to a gene: 4.

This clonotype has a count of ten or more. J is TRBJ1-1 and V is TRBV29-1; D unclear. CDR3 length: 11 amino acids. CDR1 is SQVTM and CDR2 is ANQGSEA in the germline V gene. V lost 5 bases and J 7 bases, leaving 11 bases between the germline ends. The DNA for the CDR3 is TGCAGCGTTCATTCGGTCGGTGAAGCTTTCTTT. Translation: CSVHSVGEAFF. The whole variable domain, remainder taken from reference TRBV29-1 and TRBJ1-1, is SAVISQKPSRDICQRGTSLTIQCQVDSQVTMMFWYRQQPGQSLTLIATANQGSEATYESGFVIDKFPISRPNLTFSTLTVSNMSPEDSSIYLCSVHSVGEAFFGQGTRLTVV.

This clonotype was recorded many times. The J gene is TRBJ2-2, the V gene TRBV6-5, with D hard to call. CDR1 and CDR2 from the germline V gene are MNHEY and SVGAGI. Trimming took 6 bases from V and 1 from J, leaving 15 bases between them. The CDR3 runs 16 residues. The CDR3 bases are TGTGCCAGCAGATTCCTCCCTACAGAGAACACCGGGGAGCTGTTTTTT. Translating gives CASRFLPTENTGELFF.

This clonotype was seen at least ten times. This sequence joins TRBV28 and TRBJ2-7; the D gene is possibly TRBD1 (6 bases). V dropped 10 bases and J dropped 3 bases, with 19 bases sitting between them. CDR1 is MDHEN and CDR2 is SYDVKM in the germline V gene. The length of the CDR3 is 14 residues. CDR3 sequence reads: CATRDRDTYYEQYF. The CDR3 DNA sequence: TGTGCCACACGGGACCGGGACACCTACTACGAGCAGTACTTC.

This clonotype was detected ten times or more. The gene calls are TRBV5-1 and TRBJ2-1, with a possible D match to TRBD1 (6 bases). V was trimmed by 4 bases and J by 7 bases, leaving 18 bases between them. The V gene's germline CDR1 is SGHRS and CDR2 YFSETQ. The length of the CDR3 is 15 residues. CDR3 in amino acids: CASSAPNRDKNEQFF. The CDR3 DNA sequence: TGCGCCAGCAGCGCGCCCAACCGGGACAAGAATGAGCAGTTCTTC.

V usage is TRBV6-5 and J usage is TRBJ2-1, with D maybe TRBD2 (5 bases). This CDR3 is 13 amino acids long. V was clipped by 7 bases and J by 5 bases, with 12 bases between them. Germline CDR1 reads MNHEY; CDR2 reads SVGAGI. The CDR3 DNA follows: TGTGCCAGCAACCCTGGAGGCCACAATGAGCAGTTCTTC. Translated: CASNPGGHNEQFF.

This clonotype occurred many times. The CDR3 nucleotides read TGCAGTGCTAGAGACCAGGGCTATAATTCACCCCTCCACTTT. Encoded protein: CSARDQGYNSPLHF. The genes are TRBV20-1 and TRBJ1-6; tentatively, D is TRBD1 (5 bases). Germline V gives CDR1 DFQATT, CDR2 SNEGSKA (reference sequence). V was clipped by 0 bases and J by 3 bases, with 6 bases between them. This CDR3 spans 14 amino acids.

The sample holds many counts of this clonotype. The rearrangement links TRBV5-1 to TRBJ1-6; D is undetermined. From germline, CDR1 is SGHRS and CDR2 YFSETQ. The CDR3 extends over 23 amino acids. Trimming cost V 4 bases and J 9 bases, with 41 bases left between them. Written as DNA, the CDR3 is TGCGCCAGCAGCCCGTCCCTACGGGCAGGTTCACCCCTATCCCTACGGGCAGGTTCACCCCTCCACTTT. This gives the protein CASSPSLRAGSPLSLRAGSPLHF.